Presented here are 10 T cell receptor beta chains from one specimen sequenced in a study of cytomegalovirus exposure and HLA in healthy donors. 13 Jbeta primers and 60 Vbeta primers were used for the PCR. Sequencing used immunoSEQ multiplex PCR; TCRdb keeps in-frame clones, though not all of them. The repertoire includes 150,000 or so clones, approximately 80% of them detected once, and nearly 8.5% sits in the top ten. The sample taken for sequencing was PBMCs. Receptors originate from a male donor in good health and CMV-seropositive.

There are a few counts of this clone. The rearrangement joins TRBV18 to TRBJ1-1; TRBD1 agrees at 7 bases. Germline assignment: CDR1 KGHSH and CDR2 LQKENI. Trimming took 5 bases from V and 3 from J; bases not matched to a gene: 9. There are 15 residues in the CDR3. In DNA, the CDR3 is TGTGCCAGCTCAGCCCCGGGACAGTTACACACTGAAGCTTTCTTT. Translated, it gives CASSAPGQLHTEAFF.

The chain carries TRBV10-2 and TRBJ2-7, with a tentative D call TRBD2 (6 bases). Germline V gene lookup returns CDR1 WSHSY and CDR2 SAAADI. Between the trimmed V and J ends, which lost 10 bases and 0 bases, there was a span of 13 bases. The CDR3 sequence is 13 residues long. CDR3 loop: CATASASSYEQYF. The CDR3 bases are TGCGCCACAGCTAGCGCAAGCTCCTACGAGCAGTACTTC.

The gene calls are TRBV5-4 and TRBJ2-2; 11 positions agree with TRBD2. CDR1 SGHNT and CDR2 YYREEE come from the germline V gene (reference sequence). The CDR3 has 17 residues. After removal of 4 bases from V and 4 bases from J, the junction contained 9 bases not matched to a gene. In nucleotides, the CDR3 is TGTGCCAGCAGCCCAAATAGCGGGAGGGCCAGCACCGGGGAGCTGTTTTTT. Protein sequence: CASSPNSGRASTGELFF.

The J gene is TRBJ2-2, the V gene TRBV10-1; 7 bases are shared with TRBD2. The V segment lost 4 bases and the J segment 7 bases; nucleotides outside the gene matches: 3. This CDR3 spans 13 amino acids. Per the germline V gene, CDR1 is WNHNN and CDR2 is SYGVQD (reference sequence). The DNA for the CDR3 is TGCGCCAGCAGTGGACTAGCCCTCGGGGAGCTGTTTTTT. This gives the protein CASSGLALGELFF.

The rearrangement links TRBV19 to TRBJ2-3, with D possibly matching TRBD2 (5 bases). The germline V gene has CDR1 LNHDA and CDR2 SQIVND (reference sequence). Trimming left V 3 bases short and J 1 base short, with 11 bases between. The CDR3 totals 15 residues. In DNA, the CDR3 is TGTGCCAGTAGTATCGAGGCGGGTCGCACAGATACGCAGTATTTT. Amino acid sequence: CASSIEAGRTDTQYF.

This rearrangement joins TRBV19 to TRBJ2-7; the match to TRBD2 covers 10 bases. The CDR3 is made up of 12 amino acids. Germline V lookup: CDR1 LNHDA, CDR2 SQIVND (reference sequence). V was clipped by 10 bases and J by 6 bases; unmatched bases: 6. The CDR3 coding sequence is TGTGCCACTAGACTAGCGGGTGGCGAGCAGTACTTC. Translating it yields CATRLAGGEQYF.

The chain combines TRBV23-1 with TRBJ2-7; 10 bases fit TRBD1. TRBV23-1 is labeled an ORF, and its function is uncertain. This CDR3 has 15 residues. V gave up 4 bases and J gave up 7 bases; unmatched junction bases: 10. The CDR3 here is CASSLLPGQGREQYF. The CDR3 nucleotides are TGCGCCAGCAGTCTCTTACCGGGACAGGGGAGGGAGCAGTACTTC.

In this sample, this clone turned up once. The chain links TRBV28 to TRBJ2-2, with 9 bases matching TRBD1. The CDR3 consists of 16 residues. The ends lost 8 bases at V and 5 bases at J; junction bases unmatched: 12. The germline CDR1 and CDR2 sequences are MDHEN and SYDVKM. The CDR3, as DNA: TGTGCCAGCGGCATCCCACAGACAGGGGGAACCGGGGAGCTGTTTTTT. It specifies CASGIPQTGGTGELFF.

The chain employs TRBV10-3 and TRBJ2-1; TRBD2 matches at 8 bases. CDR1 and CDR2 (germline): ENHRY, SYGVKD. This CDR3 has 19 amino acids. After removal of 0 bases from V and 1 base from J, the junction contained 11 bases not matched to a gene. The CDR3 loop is CAISESQLAGSHSYNEQFF. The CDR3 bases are TGTGCCATCAGTGAGTCGCAGCTAGCGGGCTCCCATTCCTACAATGAGCAGTTCTTC.

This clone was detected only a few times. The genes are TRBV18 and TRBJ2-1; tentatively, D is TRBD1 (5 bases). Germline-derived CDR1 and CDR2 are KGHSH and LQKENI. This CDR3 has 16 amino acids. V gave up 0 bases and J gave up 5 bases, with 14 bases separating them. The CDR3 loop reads CASSPPGPSPHNEQFF. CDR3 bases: TGTGCCAGCTCACCACCGGGGCCATCCCCGCACAATGAGCAGTTCTTC.